This entry is about one T cell receptor (beta chain). The antigen remains unidentified. Profiled with immunoSEQ multiplex PCR; TCRdb holds only in-frame clones, not every one. The sample has about 22,000 clones, less than 95% seen once; the top ten hold roughly 1.4%. The data were taken from a study of T cell repertoires and Cas9 in healthy adults. Study as a whole: Characterization of SpCas9-reactive CD4 and CD8 T cells covered multi-effector potency, cytotoxicity and lineage.

J gave up 6 bases and V 3 bases, and 4 bases lay outside the gene matches. The CDR3 loop spans 14 amino acids. From germline, CDR1 is MDHEN and CDR2 SYDVKM. General study findings and limits: SpCas9-reactive regulatory T cells reportedly mitigated SpCas9-reactive effector T cells in vitro.

The sample was CD4+ effector T cells (CD127+, CD25-, CD137-, CD154-) from PBMCs; culture status not recorded. The chain employs TRBV28 and TRBJ1-2, with TRBD1 matching over 10 bases. The receptor's source is a human donor in good health. The CDR3 region is CASSFDGTGDGYTF. For the CDR3, the DNA is TGTGCCAGCAGTTTTGATGGGACAGGGGATGGCTACACCTTC.